This TCR beta chain was captured in a study of blood T cells in healthy people across ages. For the second PCR, which ran for about 7 to 11 cycles, a sample-barcoded 5' primer and a J-beta primer mix were used. TCRdb reprocessed the 5' RACE reads with MiXCR, giving one entry per CDR3 protein. The sample has fewer than 1,200,000 distinct CDR3 sequences, about 23% seen once. Remarks on this clonotype: Antigen: not known.

The CDR3 is made up of 14 amino acids. Germline assignment: CDR1 LNHNV and CDR2 YYDKDF (reference sequence). With 3 bases removed from V and 6 bases from J, the gap between germline ends came to 12 bases. Study-level points and caveats: Both higher diversity and more naive CD4+ cells marked long-lived donors when set against aged donors.

In addition, the sample was reused for a study of T cells of mothers and their children.

The V call is TRBV15, the J call TRBJ2-1; D is unclear. Sequenced input: blood. The origin of this receptor is a girl aged 2-10 years in good health. CDR3 sequence: CATSSPRETNEQFF. The CDR3 coding sequence is TGTGCCACCAGCAGCCCTAGAGAGACCAATGAGCAGTTCTTC.